The rows below give T cell receptor beta chains drawn from one sample of a study of blood T cells in healthy people across ages. One entry per CDR3 protein results from TCRdb running MiXCR on the 5' RACE reads. Among around 1,000,000 distinct CDR3 sequences, around 27% were seen once, and the ten largest hold about 0.72%. These data were also reused for a study on T cells of mothers and their children.

The source material was blood. All receptors come from a girl between 2 and 10 years old in good health. Each CDR3 is given with its conserved first and last residue. Each record gives: V gene, J gene, D gene, clone size, CDR3 DNA, CDR3 protein. D genes are given only for firm matches. Part of the rows lack a size; the others show once, few, many or a class for expanded clones.

TRBV3-1,TRBJ2-5,TRBD2,few,TGTGCCAGCAGCCAGGTCACTAGCGGGATGTACCAAGAGACCCAGTACTTC,CASSQVTSGMYQETQYF
TRBV19,TRBJ1-2,TRBD1,-,TGTGCCAGTAGTATAGGGGGACAGGGGGCGATCGGCTACACCTTC,CASSIGGQGAIGYTF
TRBV15,TRBJ1-5,-,-,TGTGCCACCAGCAGAGAACAGGGAAGCAATCAGCCCCAGCATTTT,CATSREQGSNQPQHF
TRBV7-9,TRBJ2-1,TRBD1,-,TGTGCCCGCTCGGGGACAGAAAACAATGAGCAGTTCTTC,CARSGTENNEQFF
TRBV20-1,TRBJ2-7,-,few,TGCAGTGCTAGATCCTTTAGCTCCTACGAGCAGTACTTC,CSARSFSSYEQYF
TRBV10-2,TRBJ2-1,TRBD2,-,TGCGCCAGCAGTGTATCACTAGCGGGAGCCAACAATGAGCAGTTCTTC,CASSVSLAGANNEQFF
TRBV4-1,TRBJ2-3,-,few,TGCGCCACCCAAAACCGATACAGCCGCACAGATACGCAGTATTTT,CATQNRYSRTDTQYF
TRBV9,TRBJ2-7,-,-,TGTGCCAGCAGTCGGGACTCAGCAAAATACTACGAGCAGTACTTC,CASSRDSAKYYEQYF
TRBV24-1,TRBJ2-5,-,-,TGTGCCACCTCAAGTATTCTCGGGGCGGGCGAGACCCAGTACTTC,CATSSILGAGETQYF
TRBV7-2,TRBJ1-4,TRBD1,many,TGTGCCAGCAGCTGGGACAGGGGAAATGAAAAACTGTTTTTT,CASSWDRGNEKLFF
TRBV7-9,TRBJ1-1,-,-,TGTGCCAGCAGCGCCCTGGGGCAGGAAGCTTTCTTT,CASSALGQEAFF
TRBV15,TRBJ2-1,-,few,TGTGCCACCAGCAGAGGGACAGAGGGCGAGCAGTTCTTC,CATSRGTEGEQFF
TRBV14,TRBJ1-1,TRBD1,-,TGTGCCAGCAGCCAAGTAATCCTGGGACAGGGGATGAACACTGAAGCTTTCTTT,CASSQVILGQGMNTEAFF
TRBV12-5,TRBJ2-7,-,-,TGTGCTAGTGGTTTGTTGAAGGGGGGCGGCGAGCAGTACTTC,CASGLLKGGGEQYF
TRBV7-2,TRBJ2-1,TRBD2,-,TGTGCCAGCAGCTGGACTAGCGGTGTATACAATGGGCAGTTCTTC,CASSWTSGVYNGQFF
TRBV10-3,TRBJ2-1,TRBD2,-,TGTGCCACCCGGGAGGGGGATGAGCAGTTCTTC,CATREGDEQFF
TRBV6-1,TRBJ2-1,TRBD2,few,TGTGCCAGCAGTGAAGTGTTTGGGCGGGAGGGCCTTATTCAGAATGAGCAGTTCTTC,CASSEVFGREGLIQNEQFF
TRBV12-5,TRBJ2-7,-,-,TGTGCTAGTGGTTTGGTAGTGGGAGCCGGGACAAATCCCTACGAGCAGTACTTC,CASGLVVGAGTNPYEQYF
TRBV29-1,TRBJ2-7,-,-,TGCAGCGTTACCCCGTCGGCAACAACGCGGGAGCAGTACTTC,CSVTPSATTREQYF
TRBV5-1,TRBJ2-4,TRBD1,-,TGCGCCAGCAGCTTGGTGGGACAGGGGTCGTCAAACATTCAGTACTTC,CASSLVGQGSSNIQYF
TRBV21-1,TRBJ2-3,-,-,TGTGCCAGCAGCAAAGCCGGGACTAGCGTGGCAGATACGCAGTATTTT,CASSKAGTSVADTQYF
TRBV9,TRBJ2-1,-,few,TGTGCCAGCAGCGTAGCCGGTAGTAACAATGAGCAGTTCTTC,CASSVAGSNNEQFF
TRBV5-1,TRBJ1-4,-,-,TGCGCCAGCAGCTTGTCTGGGCAGGGAAAGGAAAGACTGTTTTTT,CASSLSGQGKERLFF
TRBV7-9,TRBJ1-5,-,-,TGTGCCAGCAGTCTTATAAGGGCCTGGGATCAGCCCCAGCATTTT,CASSLIRAWDQPQHF
TRBV4-3,TRBJ1-1,-,-,TGCGCCAGCAGCCAAGATGGGGGGCAGAAAGCTTTCTTT,CASSQDGGQKAFF
TRBV28,TRBJ2-7,-,-,TGTGCCAGCAGTCGGTTTAGGAGCTCCTACGAGCAGTACTTC,CASSRFRSSYEQYF